The rows below give T cell receptor beta chains drawn from one sample of a study of beta chain features in type 1 diabetes. Clones were sequenced by immunoSEQ multiplex PCR, and TCRdb holds only the in-frame ones, with some missing. The sample carries almost 350,000 clones, approximately 8% recorded once. Sequencing was performed on central memory CD4+ T cells from blood. The receptors derive from a woman between 18 and 30 years old in good health. The CDR3 runs from the conserved cysteine through the conserved F or W. Each record gives: clone size, D gene, J gene, V gene, CDR3 protein, CDR3 DNA. A D gene is named only where the DNA matches it firmly. The size of a clone is reported for some rows only, either as once, few or many, or as a class for expanded clones.

clone size: few; D gene: TRBD2; J gene: TRBJ2-3; V gene: TRBV4-2; CDR3 protein: CASSHASGRARGTDTQYF; CDR3 DNA: TGTGCCAGCAGCCATGCTAGCGGGAGGGCCCGTGGAACAGATACGCAGTATTTT
clone size: .; D gene: .; J gene: TRBJ2-5; V gene: TRBV5-4; CDR3 protein: CASSLDVMGAETQYF; CDR3 DNA: TGTGCCAGCAGCTTGGATGTGATGGGGGCAGAGACCCAGTACTTC
clone size: few; D gene: .; J gene: TRBJ2-6; V gene: TRBV18; CDR3 protein: CASSQQESGANVLTF; CDR3 DNA: TGTGCCAGCTCGCAACAGGAGTCTGGGGCCAACGTCCTGACTTTC
clone size: few; D gene: .; J gene: TRBJ1-2; V gene: TRBV5-6; CDR3 protein: CASSFGGPRNPNYGYTF; CDR3 DNA: TGTGCCAGCAGCTTTGGAGGACCCCGAAACCCAAACTATGGCTACACCTTC
clone size: few; D gene: .; J gene: TRBJ2-5; V gene: TRBV6-6; CDR3 protein: CASSEEETQYF; CDR3 DNA: TGTGCCAGCAGTGAGGAAGAGACCCAGTACTTC
clone size: few; D gene: .; J gene: TRBJ2-7; V gene: TRBV29-1; CDR3 protein: CSVDQGGEQYF; CDR3 DNA: TGCAGCGTTGATCAGGGGGGCGAGCAGTACTTC
clone size: .; D gene: TRBD2; J gene: TRBJ2-3; V gene: TRBV4-3; CDR3 protein: CASSRVLAGVADTQYF; CDR3 DNA: TGCGCCAGCAGCCGGGTCCTAGCGGGAGTAGCAGATACGCAGTATTTT
clone size: many; D gene: .; J gene: TRBJ1-1; V gene: TRBV9; CDR3 protein: CASSVGGGPEAFF; CDR3 DNA: TGTGCCAGCAGCGTAGGTGGAGGGCCTGAAGCTTTCTTT
clone size: many; D gene: TRBD2; J gene: TRBJ2-1; V gene: TRBV6-6; CDR3 protein: CASRQLAGGWNEQFF; CDR3 DNA: TGTGCCAGCAGACAACTAGCGGGAGGGTGGAATGAGCAGTTCTTC
clone size: .; D gene: .; J gene: TRBJ2-1; V gene: TRBV2; CDR3 protein: CASSATGHGSYNEQFF; CDR3 DNA: TGTGCCAGCAGCGCCACAGGGCACGGCTCCTACAATGAGCAGTTCTTC
clone size: .; D gene: .; J gene: TRBJ2-2; V gene: TRBV28; CDR3 protein: CASSLRQKLFF; CDR3 DNA: TGTGCCAGCAGTTTAAGACAGAAGCTGTTTTTT
clone size: .; D gene: .; J gene: TRBJ2-7; V gene: TRBV7-8; CDR3 protein: CASSSHRVPTYEQYF; CDR3 DNA: TGTGCCAGCAGCTCCCACAGGGTTCCGACCTACGAGCAGTACTTC
clone size: few; D gene: .; J gene: TRBJ2-3; V gene: TRBV23-1; CDR3 protein: CASSRRISACKFPDTQYF; CDR3 DNA: TGCGCCAGCAGTCGTAGGATAAGCGCCTGCAAATTCCCAGATACGCAGTATTTT
clone size: .; D gene: TRBD1; J gene: TRBJ1-5; V gene: TRBV6-6; CDR3 protein: CAIAGGDRGQPQHF; CDR3 DNA: TGTGCCATCGCCGGCGGGGACAGAGGTCAGCCCCAGCATTTT
clone size: many; D gene: TRBD2; J gene: TRBJ2-7; V gene: TRBV27; CDR3 protein: CASRRKAGQAYEQYF; CDR3 DNA: TGTGCCAGCAGAAGAAAAGCGGGGCAGGCCTACGAGCAGTACTTC
clone size: few; D gene: TRBD2; J gene: TRBJ2-1; V gene: TRBV6-4; CDR3 protein: CASSEGLAGDNEQFF; CDR3 DNA: TGTGCCAGCAGTGAGGGTTTAGCGGGAGATAATGAGCAGTTCTTC
clone size: many; D gene: .; J gene: TRBJ2-3; V gene: TRBV6-6; CDR3 protein: CASSYGPDTQYF; CDR3 DNA: TGTGCCAGCAGTTACGGGCCAGATACGCAGTATTTT
clone size: .; D gene: .; J gene: TRBJ2-5; V gene: TRBV15; CDR3 protein: CATSSVETQYF; CDR3 DNA: TGTGCCACCAGCTCCGTGGAGACCCAGTACTTC
clone size: few; D gene: .; J gene: TRBJ2-7; V gene: TRBV6-6; CDR3 protein: CASSLDYEQYF; CDR3 DNA: TGTGCCAGCAGTTTAGATTACGAGCAGTACTTC
clone size: .; D gene: .; J gene: TRBJ2-1; V gene: TRBV6-1; CDR3 protein: CASRPHRSYNEQFF; CDR3 DNA: TGTGCCAGCCGGCCGCACCGCTCCTACAATGAGCAGTTCTTC
clone size: many; D gene: .; J gene: TRBJ2-7; V gene: TRBV13; CDR3 protein: CASSRGRPSYEQYF; CDR3 DNA: TGTGCCAGCAGTCGTGGACGGCCCTCCTACGAGCAGTACTTC
clone size: .; D gene: .; J gene: TRBJ2-5; V gene: TRBV2; CDR3 protein: CASSEVAAGQTQYF; CDR3 DNA: TGTGCCAGCAGTGAAGTTGCGGCCGGACAGACCCAGTACTTC
clone size: few; D gene: .; J gene: TRBJ2-7; V gene: TRBV7-9; CDR3 protein: CASSLDSGAYEQYF; CDR3 DNA: TGTGCCAGCAGCTTAGATTCTGGGGCGTACGAGCAGTACTTC
clone size: .; D gene: TRBD1; J gene: TRBJ2-3; V gene: TRBV5-1; CDR3 protein: CASSWTGEDTQYF; CDR3 DNA: TGCGCCAGCAGCTGGACAGGGGAAGATACGCAGTATTTT
clone size: .; D gene: .; J gene: TRBJ2-1; V gene: TRBV27; CDR3 protein: CASRRGNEQFF; CDR3 DNA: TGTGCCAGCAGGAGGGGAAATGAGCAGTTCTTC
clone size: few; D gene: .; J gene: TRBJ1-1; V gene: TRBV18; CDR3 protein: CASSGLKTGEAFF; CDR3 DNA: TGTGCCAGCTCTGGTCTAAAGACAGGCGAAGCTTTCTTT
clone size: .; D gene: TRBD1; J gene: TRBJ2-1; V gene: TRBV6-1; CDR3 protein: CASSEWDRGVNEQFF; CDR3 DNA: TGTGCCAGCAGTGAATGGGACAGGGGCGTCAATGAGCAGTTCTTC
clone size: many; D gene: .; J gene: TRBJ2-7; V gene: TRBV6-6; CDR3 protein: CASSYSRSRANF; CDR3 DNA: TGTGCCAGCAGTTACAGCAGAAGCAGGGCGAACTTC
clone size: .; D gene: .; J gene: TRBJ1-2; V gene: TRBV14; CDR3 protein: CASSQVEYYGYTF; CDR3 DNA: TGTGCCAGCAGCCAAGTCGAATACTATGGCTACACCTTC
clone size: .; D gene: TRBD1; J gene: TRBJ2-1; V gene: TRBV7-2; CDR3 protein: CASSERQGLSNEQFF; CDR3 DNA: TGTGCCAGCAGCGAACGACAGGGATTGAGCAATGAGCAGTTCTTC
clone size: few; D gene: .; J gene: TRBJ2-1; V gene: TRBV7-2; CDR3 protein: CASSLEAEQFF; CDR3 DNA: TGTGCCAGCAGCTTAGAGGCGGAGCAGTTCTTC